These 18 T cell receptor beta chains originate from one sample sequenced in a study of blood T cell repertoires in COVID-19. Some clones are missing from TCRdb's copy, which holds only in-frame ones; the method was immunoSEQ multiplex PCR. The table lists 250,000 to 300,000 clones, roughly 91% of them singletons. The sequencing sample was made of PBMCs or T cells enriched from blood (not recorded which). These receptors originate from a woman aged 55-75 years who had recovered from COVID-19.

The chain uses TRBV27 and TRBJ1-5; possibly TRBD1 for D (5 bases). Trimming removed 5 bases at V and 0 bases at J, with 11 bases between. The CDR3 has 15 residues. In germline, CDR1 is MNHEY, CDR2 SMNVEV (reference sequence). The CDR3 nucleotides read TGTGCCAGCAGTCTTACAGGTAATAGCAATCAGCCCCAGCATTTT. This gives the protein CASSLTGNSNQPQHF.

The chain has TRBV7-2 and TRBJ1-1; no definite D call. The CDR3 has 14 residues. V dropped 0 bases and J dropped 2 bases, with 7 bases sitting between them. Germline V CDR1 and CDR2: SGHTA, FQGNSA. Written as DNA, the CDR3 is TGTGCCAGCAGCTTAGCGGGCATCAACACTGAAGCTTTCTTT. This translates into CASSLAGINTEAFF.

This chain uses TRBV27 with TRBJ1-5; tentatively, D is TRBD1 (6 bases). V gave up 9 bases and J gave up 1 base, with 7 bases separating them. The germline gives CDR1 MNHEY, CDR2 SMNVEV (reference sequence). This CDR3 is built from 12 residues. CDR3 bases: TGTGCCAGTGGACAGAGCAATCAGCCCCAGCATTTT. It translates to CASGQSNQPQHF.

The chain has TRBV5-4 and TRBJ2-1; TRBD2 matches at 15 bases. The CDR3 contains 20 residues. V gave up 4 bases and J gave up 0 bases; unmatched junction bases: 11. In germline, CDR1 is SGHNT, CDR2 YYREEE (reference sequence). In DNA form, the CDR3 reads TGTGCCAGCAGCGGAAAAGGGACTAGCGGGAGGAATAGCTCCTACAATGAGCAGTTCTTC. Protein product: CASSGKGTSGRNSSYNEQFF. Drawing the rest from reference TRBV5-4 and TRBJ2-1, the complete variable domain is ETGVTQSPTHLIKTRGQQVTLRCSSQSGHNTVSWYQQALGQGPQFIFQYYREEENGRGNFPPRFSGLQFPNYSSELNVNALELDDSALYLCASSGKGTSGRNSSYNEQFFGPGTRLTVL.

This clone was found once. The chain links TRBV24-1 to TRBJ2-2; TRBD2 matches 7 bases. V lost 7 bases to trimming and J lost 5 bases; unmatched junction nucleotides: 6. This CDR3 has 14 residues. Germline CDR1 and CDR2: KGHDR and SFDVKD. The CDR3 reads CATRASGETGELFF. The CDR3 nucleotides read TGTGCCACCAGAGCGAGCGGGGAGACCGGGGAGCTGTTTTTT.

This sequence joins TRBV2 and TRBJ1-1; tentatively, D is TRBD1 (5 bases). In germline, CDR1 is SNHLY, CDR2 FYNNEI. V lost 4 bases to trimming and J lost 6 bases, with 15 bases between them. The CDR3 runs to 14 residues. CDR3 residues: CASSVNGRASEAFF. DNA of the CDR3: TGTGCCAGCAGTGTCAACGGCAGGGCTTCTGAAGCTTTCTTT.

V gene TRBV4-1 combines with J gene TRBJ2-2; 9 positions agree with TRBD2. The germline gives CDR1 MGHRA, CDR2 YSYEKL. The CDR3 runs to 18 residues. Germline trimming cut 1 base from V and 4 bases from J; bases unmatched to any gene: 10. The CDR3 here is CASSQGAGSGGLTGELFF. The CDR3 DNA reads as TGCGCCAGCAGCCAAGGAGCCGGTAGCGGGGGACTCACCGGGGAGCTGTTTTTT.

The CDR3 here is CASSLSPRELFF. The CDR3 DNA is TGTGCCAGCAGTTTATCACCCCGGGAACTGTTTTTT. This chain connects TRBV12-3 or TRBV12-4 to TRBJ1-4; the D is unclear. The CDR3 runs 12 residues. The ends were cut back, 2 bases at V and 12 bases at J, with 10 bases in the middle.

The V and J genes are TRBV7-2 and TRBJ1-3, with TRBD1 identical over 10 bases. The ends lost 6 bases at V and 2 bases at J; junction bases unmatched: 4. The CDR3 has 15 residues. Germline values: CDR1 SGHTA, CDR2 FQGNSA. CDR3 bases: TGTGCCAGCAGTTCCGGACAGGGGGCTGGAAACACCATATATTTT. Translated: CASSSGQGAGNTIYF.

This chain uses TRBV28 with TRBJ2-3, with 11 nucleotides matching TRBD1. The germline V gene encodes CDR1 MDHEN and CDR2 SYDVKM. This CDR3 region has 17 residues. V shed 3 bases, J shed 5 bases, and the junction held 10 bases outside the gene matches. In DNA, the CDR3 is TGTGCCAGCAGTTTCCTTGGACAGGGGGCTAGCGGAGATACGCAGTATTTT. It encodes CASSFLGQGASGDTQYF. Full variable domain (remainder filled in from reference TRBV28 and TRBJ2-3): DVKVTQSSRYLVKRTGEKVFLECVQDMDHENMFWYRQDPGLGLRLIYFSYDVKMKEKGDIPEGYSVSREKKERFSLILESASTNQTSMYLCASSFLGQGASGDTQYFGPGTRLTVL.

V gene TRBV11-3 combines with J gene TRBJ2-5, with D perhaps TRBD1 (6 bases). Trimming removed 5 bases at V and 4 bases at J, with 23 bases between. Germline-derived CDR1 and CDR2 are SGHNT and YENEEA. This CDR3 spans 17 amino acids. The CDR3, as DNA: TGTGCCAGCAGCCCCTCCGGCAGGGGAGATTCGGGAGAGACCCAGTACTTC. Amino acid sequence: CASSPSGRGDSGETQYF.

J is TRBJ2-5 and V is TRBV4-2, with 8 bases matching TRBD2. CDR1 and CDR2 (germline): LGHNA, YNFKEQ. The CDR3 totals 14 residues. Losses at the gene ends were 4 bases for V and 5 bases for J; bases not matched to a gene: 6. CDR3 sequence: CASSPRTSRETQYF. For the CDR3, the DNA is TGTGCCAGCAGCCCTCGGACTAGCCGGGAGACCCAGTACTTC.

This clone was observed a single time. The chain recombines TRBV30 with TRBJ1-4; tentative D call: TRBD1 (5 bases). Germline V gives CDR1 GTSNPN, CDR2 SVGIG (reference sequence). This CDR3 spans 15 amino acids. V dropped 4 bases and J dropped 8 bases, with 20 bases sitting between them. In nucleotides, the CDR3 is TGTGCCTGGACACCCTCCAAGGGGCCCTGGGAAAAACTGTTTTTT. Protein: CAWTPSKGPWEKLFF.

The rearrangement links TRBV19 to TRBJ1-2, with a tentative D call TRBD1 (5 bases). CDR3 length: 14 residues. Germline CDR1 reads LNHDA; CDR2 reads SQIVND (reference sequence). V was clipped by 5 bases and J by 8 bases, with 18 bases between them. CDR3 sequence: CASSPGRGVNGYTF. CDR3 nucleotides: TGTGCCAGTAGTCCCGGACGGGGGGTGAACGGCTACACCTTC.

V gene TRBV5-1 combines with J gene TRBJ2-1, with 8 bases identical to TRBD2. This CDR3 contains 15 residues. The ends lost 4 bases at V and 6 bases at J; junction bases unmatched: 9. Germline V gene sequence: CDR1 SGHRS, CDR2 YFSETQ. CDR3 nucleotides: TGCGCCAGCAGCCCGTTAGCGGGATCCCGCAATGAGCAGTTCTTC. It encodes CASSPLAGSRNEQFF. Full variable domain (outside the CDR3, taken from reference TRBV5-1 and TRBJ2-1): KAGVTQTPRYLIKTRGQQVTLSCSPISGHRSVSWYQQTPGQGLQFLFEYFSETQRNKGNFPGRFSGRQFSNSRSEMNVSTLELGDSALYLCASSPLAGSRNEQFFGPGTRLTVL.

This rearrangement joins TRBV5-6 to TRBJ1-1; a possible D gene is TRBD1 (5 bases). Trimming cost V 0 bases and J 12 bases, with 15 bases left between them. The CDR3 covers 13 residues. Germline CDR1 and CDR2: SGHDT and YYEEEE. The CDR3 sequence is CASSLAGSENSFF. The CDR3 region has the DNA TGTGCCAGCAGCTTGGCAGGGTCGGAGAATTCTTTCTTT.

The rearrangement links TRBV12-3 or TRBV12-4 to TRBJ1-2; D not resolved. The V gene lost 4 bases and the J gene lost 4 bases, with 10 bases spanning the gap. The CDR3 totals 13 residues. This CDR3 reads CASSSDSPYGYTF. DNA of the CDR3: TGTGCCAGCAGTTCGGACTCCCCCTATGGCTACACCTTC.

CDR3 coding DNA: TGTGCCAGCAGCTTACGCAGGGGTGAGCCCCAGCATTTT. It codes for CASSLRRGEPQHF. V is TRBV7-3 and J is TRBJ1-5; tentative D call: TRBD1 (6 bases). In germline, CDR1 is SGHTA, CDR2 FQGTGA. Trimming took 2 bases from V and 8 from J, leaving 10 bases between them. The CDR3 is 13 amino acids.